This T cell receptor (beta chain) was identified during a study of T cell responses to AZD1222 COVID-19 vaccine. Study-level background: Timing groups of about 4 and about 12 weeks for second doses were pooled.

Sequencing used immunoSEQ multiplex PCR; TCRdb keeps in-frame clones, though not all of them. This sample carries just over 60,000 clones, roughly three quarters of them seen once, and the ten largest clones take over 12%. For this clone: Its antigen remains unknown.

Study-wide results and caveats: Spike-specific TCR breadth and depth went up after people got two AZD1222 doses. Donors skewed white British and female; clonal diversity was possibly underestimated. It was only a handful of AZD1222 recipients who were seropositive at baseline.

Trimming pared 4 bases from V and 2 bases from J, leaving 9 bases between. The CDR3 consists of 13 residues. Looked up from germline, CDR1 is SGHAT and CDR2 is FQNNGV. This sequence was found in an adult in good health. The rearrangement links TRBV11-2 to TRBJ2-7; D is uncertain. Sample: peripheral blood, taken on day 0 of AZD1222 vaccination. The CDR3 bases are TGTGCCAGCAGCTGGCAGTCGACCTACGAGCAGTACTTC. It encodes CASSWQSTYEQYF.